This T cell receptor beta chain came from a study of T cell changes during pregnancy in multiple sclerosis. The CDR3 extends over 16 amino acids. Germline V gene data show CDR1 as SNHLY and CDR2 as FYNNEI. V was pared by 6 bases and J by 5 bases, with 10 bases of the junction left unmatched. Sequenced by immunoSEQ multiplex PCR; TCRdb stores in-frame clones only, minus some. Of roughly 89,000 clones in the sample, roughly 94% were seen once. This clone was counted a single time. The receptor comes from a female donor in good health, enrolled as a control in a pregnancy study. The chain has TRBV2 and TRBJ2-1, with 10 bases matching TRBD2. This specimen consisted of peripheral blood, obtained after pregnancy. CDR3 nucleotide sequence: TGTGCCAGCAGGCATCAAATGGGACTAGCGAACAATGAGCAGTTCTTC. Protein sequence: CASRHQMGLANNEQFF.